This TCR beta chain was captured by sequencing in a study of blood T cell repertoires in COVID-19. Whole-study context: Italy, Spain and the United States were the sources of the convalescent and acute COVID-19 samples. Nucleic acid was either cDNA or gDNA, and it came from T cells, B-cell-depleted T cells, or PBMCs.

Authors' analysis steps: Amplifying reference gene primers gave estimates of nucleated cell counts. Profiled with immunoSEQ multiplex PCR; TCRdb holds only in-frame clones, not every one. Clone size and V and J calls were adopted from that table, with D and trimming inferred from the DNA. The sample records under 250,000 clones, roughly 85% being singletons. The CDR3 has 17 residues. Germline V gene lookup returns CDR1 SGHTA and CDR2 FQGNSA. V was pared by 6 bases and J by 0 bases, with 9 bases of the junction left unmatched. Seattle patients were enrolled during active infection and followed longitudinally.

This receptor was taken from a man aged 50 or older with COVID-19, enrolled during active disease. The chain carries TRBV7-2 and TRBJ2-1; TRBD2 matches at 9 bases. Input material: peripheral blood. In nucleotides, the CDR3 is TGTGCCAGCAGGGATAGCGGGGGCCTTAGCTCCTACAATGAGCAGTTCTTC. It codes for CASRDSGGLSSYNEQFF. Full variable domain (rest looked up from reference TRBV7-2 and TRBJ2-1): GAGVSQSPSNKVTEKGKDVELRCDPISGHTALYWYRQSLGQGLEFLIYFQGNSAPDKSGLPSDRFSAERTGGSVSTLTIQRTQQEDSAVYLCASRDSGGLSSYNEQFFGPGTRLTVL.